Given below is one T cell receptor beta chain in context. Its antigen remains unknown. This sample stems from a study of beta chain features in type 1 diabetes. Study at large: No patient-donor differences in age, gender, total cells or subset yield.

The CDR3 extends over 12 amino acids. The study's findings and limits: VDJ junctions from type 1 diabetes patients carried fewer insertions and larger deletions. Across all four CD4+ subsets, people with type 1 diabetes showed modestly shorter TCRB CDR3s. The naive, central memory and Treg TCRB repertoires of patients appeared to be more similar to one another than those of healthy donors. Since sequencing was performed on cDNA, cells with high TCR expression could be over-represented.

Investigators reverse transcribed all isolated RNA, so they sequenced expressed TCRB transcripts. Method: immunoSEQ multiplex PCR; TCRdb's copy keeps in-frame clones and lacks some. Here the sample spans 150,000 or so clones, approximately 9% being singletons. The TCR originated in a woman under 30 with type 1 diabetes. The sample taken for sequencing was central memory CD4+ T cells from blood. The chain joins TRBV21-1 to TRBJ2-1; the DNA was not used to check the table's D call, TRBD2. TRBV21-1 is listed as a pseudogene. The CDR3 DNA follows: TGTGCCACCCAGACTAGCGCTAATGAGCAGTTCTTC. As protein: CATQTSANEQFF.